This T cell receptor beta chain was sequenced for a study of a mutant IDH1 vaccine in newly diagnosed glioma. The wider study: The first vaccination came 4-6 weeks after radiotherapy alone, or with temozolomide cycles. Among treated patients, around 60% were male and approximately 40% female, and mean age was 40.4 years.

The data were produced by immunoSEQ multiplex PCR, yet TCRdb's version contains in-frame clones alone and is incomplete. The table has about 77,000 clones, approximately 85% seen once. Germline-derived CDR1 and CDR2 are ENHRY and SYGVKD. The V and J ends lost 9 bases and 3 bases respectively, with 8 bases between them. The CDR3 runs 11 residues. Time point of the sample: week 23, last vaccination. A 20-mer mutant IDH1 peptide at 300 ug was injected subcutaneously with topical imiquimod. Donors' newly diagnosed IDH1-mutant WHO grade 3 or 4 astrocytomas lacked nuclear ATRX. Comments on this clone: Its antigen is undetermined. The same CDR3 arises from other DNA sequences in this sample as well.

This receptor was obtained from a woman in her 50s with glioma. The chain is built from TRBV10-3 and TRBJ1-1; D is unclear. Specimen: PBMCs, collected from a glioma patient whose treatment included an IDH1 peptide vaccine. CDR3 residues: CAIREDTEAFF. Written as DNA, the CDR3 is TGTGCCATTCGGGAGGACACTGAAGCTTTCTTT.